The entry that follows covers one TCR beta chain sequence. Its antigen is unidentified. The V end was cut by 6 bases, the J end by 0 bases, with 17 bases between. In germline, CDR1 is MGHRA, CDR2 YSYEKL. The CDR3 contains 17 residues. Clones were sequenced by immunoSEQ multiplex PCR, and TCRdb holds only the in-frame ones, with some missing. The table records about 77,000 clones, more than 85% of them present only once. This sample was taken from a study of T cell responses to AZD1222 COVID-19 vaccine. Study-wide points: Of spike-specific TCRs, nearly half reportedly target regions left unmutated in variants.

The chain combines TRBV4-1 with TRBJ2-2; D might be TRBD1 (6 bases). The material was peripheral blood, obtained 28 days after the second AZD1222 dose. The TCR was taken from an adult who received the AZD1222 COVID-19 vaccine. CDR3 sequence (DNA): TGCGCCAGCAGGGGTATAACAGGGCGCCCGAACACCGGGGAGCTGTTTTTT. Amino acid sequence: CASRGITGRPNTGELFF.